Described below is a single T cell receptor (beta chain) sequence and its context. Its cognate antigen is unknown. The PCR ran on 60 Vbeta and 13 Jbeta primers. Data came from immunoSEQ multiplex PCR; TCRdb stores just in-frame clones and leaves some out. The sample lists around 130,000 clones, roughly 79% occurring once. CDR3 length equals 13 residues. Germline V CDR1 and CDR2: SEHNR, FQNEAQ (reference sequence). Trimming took 1 base from V and 2 from J, leaving 4 bases between them. This sample was included in a study of cytomegalovirus exposure and HLA in healthy donors. Notes on the study in general: Fewer N-insertions than the approximately 680-donor mean were reportedly shown by an Asian-associated ancestry cluster in a later analysis.

The chain is built from TRBV7-9 and TRBJ2-3; the D is unclear. The sequenced sample was PBMCs. The clonotype was recovered from a woman between 45 and 65 years old in good health and CMV-seronegative. The DNA for the CDR3 is TGTGCCAGCAGCTTAGGTTACACAGATACGCAGTATTTT. It codes for CASSLGYTDTQYF.